This T cell receptor beta chain appears in the sequencing data of a study of shared clonotypes between healthy human individuals. V lost 5 bases, J lost 2 bases, and 16 bases lay in between. CDR1 is MNHEY, CDR2 SVGAGI, per germline. The CDR3 covers 15 residues. For every subset, genomic DNA was evenly distributed across several immunoSEQ plates. Repertoires were generated with immunoSEQ multiplex PCR, while TCRdb's copy carries only in-frame clones and drops some. The sample holds 2 million to 3 million clones, approximately 94% seen once. The TCR was taken from a man aged 18 to 30 in good health. Some clones in this sample may be carry-over from other donors' samples. Specimen: naive CD4+ T cells from PBMCs. The subset is: CD45RA+ positively selected. This chain links TRBV6-5 with TRBJ2-7, with a possible D match to TRBD1 (5 bases). The chain's CDR3 is CASSRQSTRPYEQYF. CDR3 DNA: TGTGCCAGCAGTCGACAGAGCACGAGGCCCTACGAGCAGTACTTC.